This T cell receptor beta chain was identified during a study of T-cell memory formation after mild COVID-19 (dated by TCRdb to about 2021). Turning to the overall study: Most TCR sequence clusters were specific to one of the two donors. In two donors, T-cell clones that expanded and contracted after mild COVID-19 were followed by sequencing TCRalpha and TCRbeta repertoires longitudinally. The cohort was made up of two young adult volunteers, one female and one male, who were previously healthy.

The instrument was an Illumina NovaSeq 6000. Using 5'RACE with constant-segment primers, TCRalpha and TCRbeta cDNA libraries were constructed, with sample barcodes and unique molecular identifiers added in the process. Trizol reagent was used to extract RNA from every sample. Libraries were amplified in two PCR steps, with a second sample barcode and Illumina TruSeq adapters added in the second step. The libraries were sequenced on an Illumina NovaSeq using 2 x 150 bp paired-end reads. The authors' analysis ran thus. Reads were demultiplexed and collapsed into UMI-guided consensus sequences with migec v1.2.7. With mixcr v2.1.11, UMI consensuses were aligned to TRA and TRB V and J templates and assembled into clonotypes. A clonotype was counted as expanded or contracted only when both edgeR and NoisET called the clonotype significant, with the noise models trained on biological replicates. For edgeR calls, the thresholds were a false discovery rate-adjusted p below 0.01 and a log2 fold-change of 1. As an exploratory analysis of dynamics, max-normalized trajectories of the 1000 most abundant clonotypes were examined by PCA with hierarchical clustering. Each responding clone was given a CD4 or CD8 phenotype based on the CD4+ and CD8+ repertoires, which had been sequenced separately. TCRdb handled the public reads itself, with Q25 trimming in fastp and clone calling in MiXCR, and kept productive beta chains. Identical CDR3 protein sequences are pooled into one entry, listed with their most common genes and DNA. The V and J calls come from TCRdb's annotation, not from the publication. Counted in this sample were hundreds of thousands of distinct CDR3 sequences; over 13% of them appeared once. Approximately 20% of the sample comes from the top ten.

This clonotype was counted a few times. Its specific antigen is unknown. Base quality data are lacking; no much larger clone is found one base away. What the work shows at the level of the full study, not this receptor alone: The study covered only a couple of mild cases, and larger cohorts including severe cases with pre-infection samples were considered necessary. Contracting CD4+ clones appeared mostly in the CM and EM memory subsets, whereas CD8+ clones were enriched in EMRA. The second-wave clones that peaked on day 37 were not confirmed to be SARS-CoV-2 specific. From day 15 to 85, contracting clones showed balanced CD4/CD8 phenotypes, whereas a second wave of clones that expanded from day 15 to 37 leaned towards CD4+. Some responding clones were detected in pre-infection memory, which suggested that pre-existing cross-reactive memory T cells had joined the SARS-CoV-2 response.

For CDR1 and CDR2, the germline V gene lists MDHEN and SYDVKM. Taken from cysteine to valine, the CDR3 has 13 residues. This entry keeps only the CDR3 DNA: 39 bases, framed from base 1. V ends up 4 bases short and J 6 bases short, with an unmatched junction base count of 4. PBMCs were isolated by Ficoll-Paque density gradient centrifugation. The rearranged chain carries TRBV28 and TRBJ2-7; 9 bases in the junction line up with TRBD1. The receptor comes from a man aged 18 to 29 who had mild COVID-19 (a few samples of this study predate the infection). The sample titles of this study are shuffled in the database, so cell type and time point are left out; the donor was told from shared clones. The material sequenced was PBMCs or a T cell subset sorted from them (not recorded which). The DNA sequence is TGTGCCAGCAGTTCCGGGACAGGGCGCGAGCAGTACGTC. It specifies CASSSGTGREQYV.